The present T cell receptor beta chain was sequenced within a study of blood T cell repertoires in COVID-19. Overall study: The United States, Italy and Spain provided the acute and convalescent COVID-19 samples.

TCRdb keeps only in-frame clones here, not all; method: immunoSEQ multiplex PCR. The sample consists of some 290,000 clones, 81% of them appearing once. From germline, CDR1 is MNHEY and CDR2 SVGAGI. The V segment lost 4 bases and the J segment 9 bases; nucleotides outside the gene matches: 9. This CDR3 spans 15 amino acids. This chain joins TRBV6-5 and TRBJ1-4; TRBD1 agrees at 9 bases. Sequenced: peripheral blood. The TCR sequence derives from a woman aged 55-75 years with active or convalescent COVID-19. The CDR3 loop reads CASSSQWTGEKKLFF. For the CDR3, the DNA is TGTGCCAGCAGTTCCCAATGGACAGGGGAAAAAAAACTGTTTTTT.